The 29 T cell receptor beta chains below come from one sample, sequenced in a study of breast tumors, draining lymph nodes, adjacent tissues. Breast cancer patients provided tissue from their axillary draining lymph nodes. TCRdb called the multiplex PCR reads again in MiXCR, with one record for every CDR3 protein. The table has 150,000 or so distinct CDR3 sequences, around 33% seen once. Material for sequencing was axillary lymph node tissue. These receptors originate from a female donor with breast cancer. Some clones in this sample may be carry-over from other donors' samples.

This clonotype was observed many times. CDR3 coding DNA: TGTGCCAGCAGATTCGACAGGGACAGCCGAAACACCATATATTTT. Its protein product is CASRFDRDSRNTIYF. This chain connects TRBV6-5 to TRBJ1-3; TRBD1 matches at 7 bases. Germline CDR1 is MNHEY and CDR2 is SVGAGI. The V gene end was trimmed by 6 bases and the J gene end by 5 bases; junction bases not matched to a gene: 10. CDR3 length: 15 amino acids.

The chain combines TRBV24-1 with TRBJ2-2, with 8 nucleotides matching TRBD1. This CDR3 region has 16 residues. Unmatched junction bases numbered 8, after V lost 2 bases and J lost 7 bases. In germline, CDR1 is KGHDR, CDR2 SFDVKD. The CDR3, as DNA: TGTGCCACCAGTGATTGTGGGACAGGCGTAAACGGGGAGCTGTTTTTT. This translates into CATSDCGTGVNGELFF.

As regards this clonotype: One junction end disagrees with the germline gene, perhaps due to a read error. V and J are TRBV28 and TRBJ2-5; no firm D call. CDR3 length: 11 residues. CDR1 is MDHEN and CDR2 is SYDVKM in the germline V gene. The CDR3 DNA is TGTGCCAGCGGTTTACTTGAGACCCAGTACTTC. Protein product: CASGLLETQYF. The variable domain in full, with the rest retrieved from reference TRBV28 and TRBJ2-5, is DVKVTQSSRYLVKRTGEKVFLECVQDMDHENMFWYRQDPGLGLRLIYFSYDVKMKEKGDIPEGYSVSREKKERFSLILESASTNQTSMYLCASGLLETQYFGPGTRLLVL.

This clonotype occurred a few times. This chain uses TRBV28 with TRBJ2-7; 12 bases line up with TRBD2. V trimming: 3 bases; J trimming: 2 bases; junction bases outside the gene matches: 2. CDR1 and CDR2 from the germline V gene are MDHEN and SYDVKM. The CDR3 length is 15 residues. The CDR3 nucleotides read TGTGCCAGCAGTTTTCTAGCGGGAGGGACCTACGAGCAGTACTTC. It is translated as CASSFLAGGTYEQYF. The variable domain in full, completed from reference TRBV28 and TRBJ2-7, reads DVKVTQSSRYLVKRTGEKVFLECVQDMDHENMFWYRQDPGLGLRLIYFSYDVKMKEKGDIPEGYSVSREKKERFSLILESASTNQTSMYLCASSFLAGGTYEQYFGPGTRLTVT.

The J gene is TRBJ2-3, the V gene TRBV20-1, with D possibly matching TRBD2 (6 bases). Trimming left V 4 bases short and J 3 bases short, with 8 bases between. Germline CDR1 DFQATT, CDR2 SNEGSKA (reference sequence). The CDR3 runs to 12 residues. In DNA, the CDR3 is TGCAGTGCTATACTAGCTACAGATACGCAGTATTTT. Translation gives CSAILATDTQYF.

About this clonotype: A much larger clone lies one base from this, so it may be a read error. The chain uses TRBV9 and TRBJ2-1, with D possibly being TRBD1 or TRBD2 (5 bases each). The CDR3 consists of 15 residues. Germline CDR1 reads SGDLS; CDR2 reads YYNGEE. The CDR3 reads CASSGTGTEWNEPFF. CDR3 bases: TGTGCCAGCAGCGGGACCGGGACGGAATGGAATGAGCCGTTCTTC.

As concerns this clonotype: Mismatch with germline at one junction end may stem from a read error. The chain uses TRBV9 and TRBJ2-7; D remains ambiguous. Germline values: CDR1 SGDLS, CDR2 YYNGEE. CDR3 length: 14 residues. CDR3 residues: CASSVGGPSYEQPF. CDR3 DNA sequence: TGTGCCAGCAGCGTAGGTGGCCCCTCCTACGAGCAGCCCTTC.

This clonotype came up many times. A much larger clone differs from this one at a single base, so this may be a read error. The chain joins TRBV6-6 to TRBJ1-5, with D hard to call. Germline V gene data show CDR1 as MNHNY and CDR2 as SVGAGI (reference sequence). The CDR3 length is 10 residues. Trimming pared 8 bases from V and 5 bases from J, leaving 4 bases between. The CDR3, as DNA: TGTGCCAGCGGCCATCAGCCCCAGCATTTT. It translates to CASGHQPQHF.

The chain uses TRBV6-1 and TRBJ2-7, with unresolved D. Germline values: CDR1 MNHNS, CDR2 SASEGT. Deletions cut 8 bases from V and 3 bases from J, with 17 bases between. The CDR3 sequence is 14 residues long. CDR3 residues: CASLPGPDHYEQYF. Written as DNA, the CDR3 is TGTGCCAGCTTGCCCGGGCCCGATCACTACGAGCAGTACTTC.

This clonotype has at least ten counts. A much more abundant neighbour one base away suggests this may be a read error. Because the CDR3 is missing its conserved closing phenylalanine or tryptophan, this is likely a read error. The chain couples TRBV15 to TRBJ1-2, with D possibly TRBD1 on 5 matching bases. V gave up 3 bases and J gave up 4 bases, with 12 bases separating them. The CDR3 sequence is 14 residues long. CDR1 LNHNV and CDR2 YYDKDF come from the germline V gene (reference sequence). The CDR3 spells CATSSGQGAYGYTL. The CDR3 nucleotides are TGTGCCACCAGCAGCGGTCAGGGCGCCTATGGCTACACCCTC.

The chain is built from TRBV7-9 and TRBJ1-6, with D perhaps TRBD1 (6 bases). Germline V gives CDR1 SEHNR, CDR2 FQNEAQ (reference sequence). V was shortened by 5 bases and J by 15 bases, with 23 bases between the two germline ends. The CDR3 runs 15 residues. CDR3 in amino acids: CASSHLQGGHKILHF. The DNA for the CDR3 is TGTGCCAGCAGCCATCTACAGGGAGGGCACAAGATCCTCCACTTT.

This clonotype was counted at least ten times. The chain links TRBV2 to TRBJ2-7; D possibly matches TRBD1 or TRBD2 (6 bases each). The V gene's germline CDR1 is SNHLY and CDR2 FYNNEI. The CDR3 consists of 12 residues. V lost 7 bases and J 5 bases, leaving 12 bases between the germline ends. This chain's CDR3 is CASIGGGDEQYF. The CDR3 DNA reads TGTGCCAGCATCGGAGGGGGAGACGAGCAGTACTTC.

This clonotype was observed a single time. This rearrangement joins TRBV6-1 to TRBJ1-4, with D possibly being TRBD1 (5 bases). Trimming left V 2 bases short and J 12 bases short, with 10 bases between. This CDR3 comprises 12 residues. Germline assignment: CDR1 MNHNS and CDR2 SASEGT. CDR3 coding DNA: TGTGCCAGCAGTGAAAACCCGGGGGAACTGTTTTTT. The encoded protein is CASSENPGELFF.

This clonotype was recorded at least ten times. The chain uses TRBV29-1 and TRBJ2-3; tentative D call: TRBD2 (7 bases). Trimming left V 2 bases short and J 3 bases short, with 12 bases between. Germline CDR1 and CDR2: SQVTM and ANQGSEA. The CDR3 consists of 14 residues. This CDR3 reads CSVERGGATDTQYF. The CDR3 bases are TGCAGCGTTGAACGTGGGGGGGCGACAGATACGCAGTATTTT.

A word on this clonotype: A much larger clone differs by one base, so this may be a read error. The J gene is TRBJ2-2, the V gene TRBV11-2; 8 nucleotides agree with TRBD2. CDR3 size: 15 residues. The junction had 5 bases not matched to a gene; V was cut back by 5 bases and J by 3 bases. The V gene's germline CDR1 is SGHAT and CDR2 FQNNGV. This CDR3 reads CASSPGGADTGELFF. Here the CDR3 DNA reads TGTGCCAGCAGCCCCGGGGGGGCTGACACCGGGGAGCTGTTTTTT.

This clonotype was recorded a few times. This may arise from a read error, as a much more abundant clone is one base away. The chain couples TRBV6-5 to TRBJ1-3; D perhaps matches TRBD1 (6 bases). The germline V gene has CDR1 MNHEY and CDR2 SVGAGI. The length of the CDR3 is 14 residues. CDR3 bases: TGTGCCAGCAGGAAACAGGGATCCGGAAACACCATACATTTT. Translation: CASRKQGSGNTIHF.

The DNA for the CDR3 is TGTGCCACCAGCAGAGATAGGGGTCAGCCCCAGCATTTT. Residues: CATSRDRGQPQHF. The chain recombines TRBV15 with TRBJ1-5, with D tentatively TRBD1 (5 bases). Germline CDR1 LNHNV, CDR2 YYDKDF (reference sequence). V lost 0 bases and J 6 bases, leaving 6 bases between the germline ends. The CDR3 covers 13 residues.

This chain links TRBV7-9 with TRBJ1-3, with D uncertain. The CDR3 sequence is 14 residues long. Germline V lookup: CDR1 SEHNR, CDR2 FQNEAQ (reference sequence). Trimming removed 7 bases at V and 4 bases at J, with 14 bases between. In DNA, the CDR3 is TGTGCCAGCATGGACGGAGGGTCCGGAAACACCATATATTTT. This translates into CASMDGGSGNTIYF.

This clonotype appeared many times. The chain has TRBV20-1 and TRBJ2-7, with D possibly matching TRBD2 (6 bases). The CDR3 spans 14 residues. The V gene's germline CDR1 is DFQATT and CDR2 SNEGSKA (reference sequence). V lost 0 bases, J lost 0 bases, and 9 bases lay in between. CDR3 DNA sequence: TGCAGTGCTAGAGATTACGGGAGCTCCTACGAGCAGTACTTC. The encoded protein is CSARDYGSSYEQYF.

At least ten counts were recorded for this clonotype. V usage is TRBV6-1 and J usage is TRBJ2-1; D remains ambiguous. Germline lookup yields CDR1 MNHNS and CDR2 SASEGT. The CDR3 extends over 14 amino acids. Trimming removed 6 bases from V and 4 bases from J, with 13 bases in between. CDR3 region: CASRNIAYYNEQFF. As DNA, the CDR3 is TGTGCCAGCAGGAACATAGCTTATTACAATGAGCAGTTCTTC.

The chain recombines TRBV7-8 with TRBJ1-1; D is possibly TRBD1 (5 bases). This CDR3 has 13 residues. Germline lookup yields CDR1 SGHVS and CDR2 FQNEAQ. Trimming shortened V by 1 base and J by 7 bases, and 10 bases separated the two germline ends. CDR3 nucleotides: TGTGCCAGCAGCTTAGGTATGGGACTTGAAGCTTTCTTT. Its protein is CASSLGMGLEAFF.

V usage is TRBV4-1 and J usage is TRBJ2-5; D remains unclear. V dropped 4 bases and J dropped 4 bases, with 13 bases sitting between them. The germline V gene encodes CDR1 MGHRA and CDR2 YSYEKL. CDR3 size: 14 residues. CDR3 loop: CASSPGPAGETQYF. The CDR3 nucleotides are TGCGCCAGCAGCCCAGGACCGGCTGGAGAGACCCAGTACTTC.

The chain joins TRBV5-1 to TRBJ2-1, with TRBD2 matching over 9 bases. Germline V gene sequence: CDR1 SGHRS, CDR2 YFSETQ. Trimming took 0 bases from V and 10 from J; bases not matched to a gene: 8. There are 15 residues in the CDR3. In nucleotides, the CDR3 is TGCGCCAGCAGCTTGGTAGGTAGCGGGAGAGGAGAGCAGTTCTTC. Translation: CASSLVGSGRGEQFF.

This clonotype came up a few times. The V gene is TRBV7-3, the J gene TRBJ1-1; the D gene is possibly TRBD1 (5 bases). Trimming shortened V by 2 bases and J by 5 bases, and 12 bases separated the two germline ends. This CDR3 is 14 amino acids long. CDR1 SGHTA and CDR2 FQGTGA come from the germline V gene. Here the CDR3 reads CASSLLGEGTEAFF. CDR3 in DNA: TGTGCCAGCAGCTTATTAGGGGAGGGAACTGAAGCTTTCTTT.

Ten or more counts support this clonotype. The rearrangement joins TRBV11-2 to TRBJ1-5; D gene uncertain. CDR1 and CDR2 from the germline V gene are SGHAT and FQNNGV. There are 13 residues in the CDR3. V lost 5 bases to trimming and J lost 6 bases, with 11 bases between them. CDR3 in DNA: TGTGCCAGCAGCCCCGTTCAAGGTCAGCCCCAGCATTTT. Its translation is CASSPVQGQPQHF.

This clonotype came up many times. V gene TRBV2 combines with J gene TRBJ2-1; TRBD2 might be the D (6 bases). From germline, CDR1 is SNHLY and CDR2 FYNNEI. V gave up 7 bases and J gave up 7 bases, with 14 bases separating them. This CDR3 comprises 13 residues. The DNA of the CDR3 is TGTGCCAGCAAACCTTCGGGAGTTAATGAGCAGTTCTTC. It encodes CASKPSGVNEQFF.

The V gene is TRBV6-2 or TRBV6-3, the J gene TRBJ1-5, with D possibly matching TRBD1 (6 bases). The CDR3 is made up of 16 amino acids. Germline CDR1 MNHEY, CDR2 SVGEGT. The ends were cut back, 5 bases at V and 2 bases at J, with 16 bases in the middle. The CDR3 spells CASSPSGVWGNQPQHF. Here the CDR3 DNA reads TGTGCCAGCAGTCCTTCAGGGGTTTGGGGCAATCAGCCCCAGCATTTT.

The V call is TRBV5-6, the J call TRBJ1-1; TRBD1 matches at 9 bases. The CDR3 length is 15 residues. V trimming: 4 bases; J trimming: 2 bases; junction bases outside the gene matches: 6. Germline V gene lookup returns CDR1 SGHDT and CDR2 YYEEEE. The CDR3 sequence is CASSRGDRVNTEAFF. In DNA form, the CDR3 reads TGTGCCAGCAGCCGAGGGGACAGGGTAAACACTGAAGCTTTCTTT.

This chain connects TRBV10-1 to TRBJ2-1; D remains unclear. The CDR3 runs 13 residues. Trimming cost V 3 bases and J 1 base, with 4 bases left between them. In germline, CDR1 is WNHNN, CDR2 SYGVQD (reference sequence). For the CDR3, the DNA is TGCGCCAGCAGTGATTTTTCCTACAATGAGCAGTTCTTC. This sequence encodes CASSDFSYNEQFF.